The 18 T cell receptor beta chains below were found in one sample sequenced in a study of T cell repertoires in cytomegalovirus infection. Antigen specificity for these receptors is unknown. From the reads, TCRdb called clonotypes with MiXCR, one entry per CDR3 protein. The sample contains approximately 730,000 distinct CDR3 sequences, about 33% of which appear only once. The source was cultured PBMCs, collected from culture after CMV antigen stimulation. These receptors originate from a human donor in good health (CMV status not recorded). Some clones in this sample may be carry-over from other donors' samples.

This clonotype was seen a handful of times. V usage is TRBV2 and J usage is TRBJ2-7, with 7 bases aligning to TRBD1. CDR1 is SNHLY and CDR2 is FYNNEI in the germline V gene. This CDR3 is built from 12 residues. The junction had 4 bases not matched to a gene; V was cut back by 8 bases and J by 3 bases. In nucleotides, the CDR3 is TGTGCCAGCCGGGACAGCTACTACGAGCAGTACTTC. Its translation is CASRDSYYEQYF.

This clonotype was observed a few times. The V call is TRBV5-1, the J call TRBJ1-6; D is uncertain. The CDR3 is 15 amino acids. Germline values: CDR1 SGHRS, CDR2 YFSETQ. V lost 6 bases, J lost 0 bases, and 10 bases lay in between. The CDR3 sequence is CASTAQSSYNSPLHF. CDR3 bases: TGCGCCAGCACCGCACAGAGCTCCTATAATTCACCCCTCCACTTT.

This clonotype has a handful of counts. V gene TRBV19 combines with J gene TRBJ1-6; maybe TRBD1 (6 bases). The CDR3 loop spans 16 amino acids. Germline assignment: CDR1 LNHDA and CDR2 SQIVND (reference sequence). V was clipped by 5 bases and J by 7 bases, with 18 bases between them. CDR3 DNA sequence: TGTGCCAGTAGTCTTCGACAGGCCTTGGGGAATTCACCCCTCCACTTT. Translated: CASSLRQALGNSPLHF.

V is TRBV6-2 or TRBV6-3 and J is TRBJ2-3, with a tentative D call TRBD2 (5 bases). CDR3 length equals 13 residues. CDR1 and CDR2 (germline): MNHEY, SVGEGT. The ends were cut back, 7 bases at V and 4 bases at J, with 12 bases in the middle. Written as DNA, the CDR3 is TGTGCCAGCACCCAGCGGTCAGCAGATACGCAGTATTTT. Protein product: CASTQRSADTQYF.

This chain uses TRBV7-2 with TRBJ1-3, with a tentative D call TRBD1 (5 bases). The CDR3 has 15 residues. V lost 2 bases and J 8 bases, leaving 16 bases between the germline ends. From germline, CDR1 is SGHTA and CDR2 FQGNSA. CDR3 sequence reads: CASSLQGAGGDTIYF. In DNA form, the CDR3 reads TGTGCCAGCAGCTTACAGGGCGCGGGGGGAGACACCATATATTTT.

The chain combines TRBV4-1 with TRBJ1-5, with D uncertain. Germline loops: CDR1 MGHRA, CDR2 YSYEKL. There are 16 residues in the CDR3. Trimming took 0 bases from V and 7 from J, leaving 16 bases between them. CDR3 region: CASSQDWQVGGQPQHF. The CDR3 DNA is TGCGCCAGCAGCCAAGATTGGCAGGTGGGCGGCCAGCCCCAGCATTTT.

This clonotype was observed a few times. Here the CDR3 DNA reads TGCAGTGCCCAAAGGAAAGGCGAGCAGTACTTC. Its translation is CSAQRKGEQYF. This chain connects TRBV20-1 to TRBJ2-7; no firm D call. Deletions cut 6 bases from V and 6 bases from J, with 12 bases between. The CDR3 has 11 amino acids. Germline CDR1 is DFQATT and CDR2 is SNEGSKA (reference sequence).

This clonotype was seen a few times. The rearrangement uses TRBV10-3 and TRBJ1-5; D gene uncertain. CDR3 length: 13 residues. The V gene lost 7 bases and the J gene lost 2 bases, with 9 bases spanning the gap. Germline V lookup: CDR1 ENHRY, CDR2 SYGVKD. CDR3 sequence (DNA): TGTGCCATCAAGGGTATTGGCAATCAGCCCCAGCATTTT. Its protein product is CAIKGIGNQPQHF.

This clonotype was picked up a small number of times. This chain joins TRBV12-3 or TRBV12-4 and TRBJ2-1, with 7 bases identical to TRBD2. The CDR3 length is 15 residues. Losses at the gene ends were 6 bases for V and 7 bases for J; bases not matched to a gene: 12. CDR3 residues: CASRLSTRGENEQFF. The CDR3 bases are TGTGCCAGCAGGCTCTCCACCCGGGGGGAGAATGAGCAGTTCTTC.

V usage is TRBV27 and J usage is TRBJ2-7; the match to TRBD1 covers 9 bases. Unmatched junction bases numbered 12, after V lost 4 bases and J lost 5 bases. Looked up from germline, CDR1 is MNHEY and CDR2 is SMNVEV (reference sequence). The CDR3 totals 16 residues. The CDR3 spells CASSSSGTGYLHEQYF. CDR3 nucleotides: TGTGCCAGCAGTTCTTCCGGGACAGGGTACTTGCACGAGCAGTACTTC.

V is TRBV2 and J is TRBJ1-2; D not resolved. The CDR3 is 14 amino acids. Germline V CDR1 and CDR2: SNHLY, FYNNEI. The ends were cut back, 3 bases at V and 4 bases at J, with 12 bases in the middle. CDR3 in DNA: TGTGCCAGCAGTGAGCAGAGCACTAGCTATGGCTACACCTTC. This codes for CASSEQSTSYGYTF.

J is TRBJ1-2 and V is TRBV6-2 or TRBV6-3; TRBD1 agrees at 9 bases. The length of the CDR3 is 15 residues. V lost 6 bases and J lost 1; bases outside the gene matches: 6. Per germline, CDR1 MNHEY and CDR2 SVGEGT. CDR3 region: CASRPGQGSNYGYTF. The CDR3 DNA sequence: TGTGCCAGCAGACCGGGACAGGGTAGTAACTATGGCTACACCTTC.

The table lists this clonotype with a few counts. V and J are TRBV7-9 and TRBJ1-1, with 7 nucleotides matching TRBD1. CDR3 length: 15 amino acids. Germline V gives CDR1 SEHNR, CDR2 FQNEAQ (reference sequence). Trimming cost V 0 bases and J 5 bases; bases outside gene matches: 6. The CDR3 is CASSLAPGGRTEAFF. The CDR3 DNA follows: TGTGCCAGCAGCTTAGCGCCAGGGGGTCGGACTGAAGCTTTCTTT.

The V gene is TRBV18, the J gene TRBJ1-2, with D hard to call. The CDR3 length is 12 residues. Germline values: CDR1 KGHSH, CDR2 LQKENI. The V end lost 3 bases, the J end lost 6 bases, and 8 bases lay between the germline ends. CDR3 DNA: TGTGCCAGCTCACCGGGGAGAGATGGCTACACCTTC. Its translation is CASSPGRDGYTF.

This rearrangement joins TRBV7-9 to TRBJ2-1, with D unclear. The CDR3 spans 16 residues. CDR1 is SEHNR and CDR2 is FQNEAQ in the germline V gene (reference sequence). V dropped 5 bases and J dropped 4 bases, with 18 bases sitting between them. Written as DNA, the CDR3 is TGTGCCAGCAGCGCCCGGGCCGGCCGGGCGTACAATGAGCAGTTCTTC. Residues: CASSARAGRAYNEQFF. The full variable domain, completed using reference TRBV7-9 and TRBJ2-1, is DTGVSQNPRHKITKRGQNVTFRCDPISEHNRLYWYRQTLGQGPEFLTYFQNEAQLEKSRLLSDRFSAERPKGSFSTLEIQRTEQGDSAMYLCASSARAGRAYNEQFFGPGTRLTVL.

The chain recombines TRBV19 with TRBJ1-6; D not resolved. V was pared by 3 bases and J by 10 bases, with 7 bases between. This CDR3 contains 12 residues. Germline loops: CDR1 LNHDA, CDR2 SQIVND (reference sequence). The CDR3 loop is CASSIGRSPLHF. The CDR3 coding sequence is TGTGCCAGTAGTATCGGACGCTCACCCCTCCACTTT.

The chain links TRBV12-3 or TRBV12-4 to TRBJ1-2; TRBD1 matches 10 bases. V lost 7 bases to trimming and J lost 10 bases; unmatched junction nucleotides: 9. The CDR3 consists of 13 residues. The CDR3 is CASTPQGTGAYTF. The CDR3 DNA reads TGTGCCAGCACCCCCCAGGGGACAGGGGCCTACACCTTC.

This chain uses TRBV5-4 with TRBJ2-7; TRBD2 is a possible D gene (5 bases). The CDR3 covers 16 residues. Between the trimmed V and J ends, which lost 0 bases and 7 bases, there was a span of 20 bases. Germline V gives CDR1 SGHNT, CDR2 YYREEE (reference sequence). The CDR3: CASSLAPGTPLREQYF. The DNA for the CDR3 is TGTGCCAGCAGCTTGGCCCCGGGAACCCCTCTACGGGAGCAGTACTTC.